This TCR beta chain appears in the sequencing data of a study of neurological immune-mediated disorders. Study observations and caveats: The repertoires of 18 of 34 multiple sclerosis patients were placed by phylogenetic grouping in a single related-CDR3 cluster, which may be a signature.

This clonotype was observed at least ten times. Its antigen is currently unknown. 5'RACE employing 10-nucleotide random UMIs yielded the cDNA. Over 180 million TCR-beta sequences (from 15-18 subjects) were yielded by each sequencing run. TCRdb fed the 5' RACE reads into MiXCR, producing one record per CDR3 protein. The sample holds tens of thousands of distinct CDR3 sequences, about 5.5% seen once. Looked up from germline, CDR1 is DFQATT and CDR2 is SNEGSKA (reference sequence). The V segment lost 5 bases and the J segment 0 bases; nucleotides outside the gene matches: 5. The CDR3 consists of 14 residues.

What was sequenced was PBMCs. This sequence originates from a woman under 40 with multiple sclerosis. The rearrangement uses TRBV20-1 and TRBJ2-7; 9 bases map to TRBD2. CDR3 nucleotide sequence: TGCAGTGCTGCTGGGCGGGGGGGCTCCTACGAGCAGTACTTC. Amino acid sequence: CSAAGRGGSYEQYF.